Sequencing of this T cell receptor beta chain was carried out in a study of beta chain features in type 1 diabetes. Study background: All samples combined gave about 100 million sorted cells for examination. Study outcomes and limitations: Shorter TCRB CDR3s, moderately but significantly so, marked every one of the four CD4+ subsets in Type 1 diabetes patients. Whether TCRB rearrangement is influenced by HLA type went unresolved here.

This clone was counted many times. Its antigen is not known. cDNA synthesis used the whole RNA isolate, giving expressed TCRB sequences. Samples of naive, central memory and regulatory T cells yielded a mean of approximately 3.7 million reads. TCRdb's copy holds only in-frame clones and misses some; the assay was immunoSEQ multiplex PCR. Here the sample spans fewer than 350,000 clones, about 8.5% being singletons. The clonotype comes from a woman aged 18-29 years in good health. Sequencing input: central memory CD4+ T cells from blood.

The CDR3 region has the DNA TGTGCCAGCAGCTTGTCCCGGTTTAGCACAGATACGCAGTATTTT. Protein sequence: CASSLSRFSTDTQYF. V usage is TRBV5-5 and J usage is TRBJ2-3; no firm D call. The germline V gene encodes CDR1 SGHKS and CDR2 YYEKEE (reference sequence). Trimming took 1 base from V and 0 from J, leaving 9 bases between them. The length of the CDR3 is 15 residues.